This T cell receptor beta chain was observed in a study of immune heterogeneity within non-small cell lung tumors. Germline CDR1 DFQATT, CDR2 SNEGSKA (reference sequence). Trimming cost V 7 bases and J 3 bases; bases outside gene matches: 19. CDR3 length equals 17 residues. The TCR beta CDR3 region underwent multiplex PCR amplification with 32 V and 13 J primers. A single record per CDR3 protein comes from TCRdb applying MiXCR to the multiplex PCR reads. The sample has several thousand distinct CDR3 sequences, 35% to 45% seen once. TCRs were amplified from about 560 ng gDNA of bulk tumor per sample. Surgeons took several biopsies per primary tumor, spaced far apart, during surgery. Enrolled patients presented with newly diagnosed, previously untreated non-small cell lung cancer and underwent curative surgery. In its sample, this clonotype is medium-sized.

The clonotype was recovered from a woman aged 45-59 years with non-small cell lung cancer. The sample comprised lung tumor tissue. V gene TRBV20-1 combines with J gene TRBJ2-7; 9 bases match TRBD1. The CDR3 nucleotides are TGCAGTGTACCACCGGGACAGGGAATCGGAAAGGGCTACGAGCAGTACTTC. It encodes CSVPPGQGIGKGYEQYF.